This entry is about one T cell receptor (beta chain). This sample was taken from a study of blood T cell repertoires in COVID-19. The V end was cut by 1 base, the J end by 4 bases, with 10 bases between. This CDR3 is built from 14 residues. Germline assignment: CDR1 SEHNR and CDR2 FQNEAQ (reference sequence). In the original workflow: Nucleated cell number was recorded as an estimate derived from reference gene primer amplification. Sequencing used immunoSEQ multiplex PCR; TCRdb keeps in-frame clones, though not all of them. The V and J calls and clone size are taken from that table; D and trimming were inferred from the DNA. The data contain some 250,000 clones, approximately 91% of them singletons.

What was sequenced was PBMCs or T cells enriched from blood (not recorded which). The chain recombines TRBV7-9 with TRBJ2-5; D is undetermined. This clonotype was obtained from a middle-aged woman with acute COVID-19. In DNA form, the CDR3 reads TGTGCCAGCAGCTTAGTCTGGCCGGGAGAGACCCAGTACTTC. This sequence encodes CASSLVWPGETQYF.